Shown below are 32 T cell receptor beta chains from a single sample sequenced in a study of blood T cell repertoires in COVID-19. Clones were read by immunoSEQ multiplex PCR, and TCRdb kept only the in-frame ones, dropping some. Of around 230,000 clones in the sample, over 75% are singletons; the top ten hold 7.5% to 10%. Sample: PBMCs or T cells enriched from blood (not recorded which). The receptors originated from a man aged 35-49 years who had recovered from COVID-19.

This chain joins TRBV9 and TRBJ2-5; 7 bases are a match to TRBD1. The CDR3 consists of 15 residues. Germline loops: CDR1 SGDLS, CDR2 YYNGEE. With V trimmed by 3 bases and J by 3 bases, 8 bases remained unmatched. The chain's CDR3 is CASSARGTGEETQYF. CDR3 coding DNA: TGTGCCAGCAGCGCCCGCGGAACAGGGGAAGAGACCCAGTACTTC.

The rearrangement uses TRBV6-5 and TRBJ1-1, with 8 bases that match TRBD1. Germline lookup yields CDR1 MNHEY and CDR2 SVGAGI. This CDR3 contains 14 residues. V dropped 6 bases and J dropped 5; count of bases not matched to a gene: 8. This CDR3 reads CASRTSGGRTEAFF. The CDR3 DNA reads as TGTGCCAGCAGAACCTCAGGGGGCCGGACTGAAGCTTTCTTT.

The V and J genes are TRBV7-2 and TRBJ2-3; D gene unclear. The V gene's germline CDR1 is SGHTA and CDR2 FQGNSA. Trimming cost V 5 bases and J 5 bases, with 8 bases left between them. The CDR3 contains 12 residues. The CDR3: CASSLTGDTQYF. The CDR3 DNA is TGTGCCAGCAGCCTTACTGGAGATACGCAGTATTTT.

For the CDR3, the DNA is TGCGCCAGCAGCCAAGAGGGACAGGGGGCTTTGATGGGGACCCAGTACTTC. This sequence encodes CASSQEGQGALMGTQYF. The chain recombines TRBV4-1 with TRBJ2-5, with 12 bases lining up with TRBD1. V lost 0 bases and J lost 7; bases outside the gene matches: 9. Germline V gene lookup returns CDR1 MGHRA and CDR2 YSYEKL. This CDR3 comprises 17 residues.

This rearrangement joins TRBV11-2 to TRBJ2-7; 10 bases match TRBD1. Per the germline V gene, CDR1 is SGHAT and CDR2 is FQNNGV. The length of the CDR3 is 15 residues. After removal of 5 bases from V and 10 bases from J, the junction contained 14 bases not matched to a gene. CDR3 protein: CASSRAGTGDVRQYF. The CDR3 DNA reads TGTGCCAGCAGCCGAGCCGGGACAGGGGATGTAAGACAGTACTTC. Full variable domain (missing parts from reference TRBV11-2 and TRBJ2-7): EAGVAQSPRYKIIEKRQSVAFWCNPISGHATLYWYQQILGQGPKLLIQFQNNGVVDDSQLPKDRFSAERLKGVDSTLKIQPAKLEDSAVYLCASSRAGTGDVRQYFGPGTRLTVT.

The chain is built from TRBV10-3 and TRBJ2-3, with D uncertain. This CDR3 comprises 13 residues. V lost 3 bases to trimming and J lost 0 bases, with 4 bases between them. Germline CDR1 and CDR2: ENHRY and SYGVKD. CDR3 sequence reads: CAISDGSTDTQYF. The CDR3 nucleotides are TGTGCCATCAGTGACGGTAGCACAGATACGCAGTATTTT.

The genes are TRBV18 and TRBJ2-1; 12 bases align to TRBD2. Germline V gene data show CDR1 as KGHSH and CDR2 as LQKENI. V gave up 1 base and J gave up 10 bases; unmatched junction bases: 8. The CDR3 is made up of 16 amino acids. Here the CDR3 DNA reads TGTGCCAGCTCACCACTCGGGACTAGCGGGCGAAAGGAGCAGTTCTTC. It is translated as CASSPLGTSGRKEQFF.

V usage is TRBV10-2 and J usage is TRBJ1-3; TRBD1 is a possible D gene (6 bases). The CDR3 runs to 15 residues. The germline CDR1 and CDR2 sequences are WSHSY and SAAADI. Trimming removed 1 base from V and 0 bases from J, with 7 bases in between. In DNA, the CDR3 is TGCGCCAGCAGTGAGTGGACAGCCTCTGGAAACACCATATATTTT. Amino acid sequence: CASSEWTASGNTIYF.

The chain uses TRBV5-1 and TRBJ2-3, with 10 bases fitting TRBD1. Trimming removed 6 bases from V and 4 bases from J; junction bases left unmatched: 11. The length of the CDR3 is 16 residues. Germline V gene data show CDR1 as SGHRS and CDR2 as YFSETQ. CDR3 nucleotide sequence: TGCGCCAGCACCCATAGGACAGGGGGTACGGCAGATACGCAGTATTTT. Protein: CASTHRTGGTADTQYF.

The table lists this clone with a count of one. Other DNA sequences in the sample encode the same CDR3. The chain joins TRBV19 to TRBJ2-2; D might be TRBD1 (6 bases). CDR1 LNHDA and CDR2 SQIVND come from the germline V gene (reference sequence). The CDR3 covers 14 residues. The germline V and J ends were trimmed by 1 base and 5 bases, with 8 bases remaining between them. The CDR3 spells CASSIGQGTGELFF. Written as DNA, the CDR3 is TGTGCCAGTAGTATAGGCCAGGGGACCGGGGAGCTGTTTTTT. Complete variable domain (other parts from reference TRBV19 and TRBJ2-2): DGGITQSPKYLFRKEGQNVTLSCEQNLNHDAMYWYRQDPGQGLRLIYYSQIVNDFQKGDIAEGYSVSREKKESFPLTVTSAQKNPTAFYLCASSIGQGTGELFFGEGSRLTVL.

This clone was observed a single time. The chain links TRBV2 to TRBJ1-2; the match to TRBD1 covers 11 bases. CDR3 length: 16 residues. Germline trimming cut 5 bases from V and 4 bases from J; bases unmatched to any gene: 9. The V gene's germline CDR1 is SNHLY and CDR2 FYNNEI. CDR3 nucleotide sequence: TGTGCCAGCAGTTTTAGCGAGGGACAGGGGGGCTATGGCTACACCTTC. As protein: CASSFSEGQGGYGYTF.

The chain has TRBV19 and TRBJ1-1, with TRBD1 as a possible D gene (5 bases). V was pared by 6 bases and J by 1 base, with 9 bases between. CDR3 length: 13 amino acids. The germline gives CDR1 LNHDA, CDR2 SQIVND (reference sequence). The DNA for the CDR3 is TGTGCCAGTAGGTGGCAGGGGAACACTGAAGCTTTCTTT. This sequence encodes CASRWQGNTEAFF.

This clone was counted a few times. The V gene is TRBV4-1, the J gene TRBJ1-3; D possibly corresponds to TRBD1 (6 bases). CDR1 MGHRA and CDR2 YSYEKL come from the germline V gene. The CDR3 is 15 amino acids. V was clipped by 3 bases and J by 4 bases, with 13 bases between them. This CDR3 reads CASSQWGGAGNTIYF. In DNA form, the CDR3 reads TGCGCCAGCAGCCAGTGGGGGGGCGCCGGAAACACCATATATTTT.

The rearrangement uses TRBV12-5 and TRBJ2-2; 9 nucleotides align to TRBD1. The CDR3 loop spans 17 amino acids. Trimming at V came to 5 bases and at J to 5 bases, leaving 12 bases not matched to a gene. Germline CDR1 LGHNT, CDR2 FRNRAP. This CDR3 is CASGRTSGQGFTGELFF. The DNA of the CDR3 is TGTGCTAGTGGTCGAACTTCGGGACAGGGTTTTACCGGGGAGCTGTTTTTT.

The chain couples TRBV5-1 to TRBJ2-7, with 7 bases matching TRBD2. J gave up 4 bases and V 0 bases, and 7 bases lay outside the gene matches. This CDR3 contains 15 residues. CDR1 is SGHRS and CDR2 is YFSETQ in the germline V gene. CDR3 sequence (DNA): TGCGCCAGCAGCTTGGCGGCTAGCGGATCATACGAGCAGTACTTC. Residues: CASSLAASGSYEQYF.

Comments on this clone: The sample carries other DNA sequences with the same CDR3. V gene TRBV19 combines with J gene TRBJ2-3, with 12 positions matching TRBD2. CDR1 is LNHDA and CDR2 is SQIVND in the germline V gene (reference sequence). J lost 3 bases, V lost 5 bases, and 3 bases had no gene match. This CDR3 region has 15 residues. The CDR3 spells CASSPSGGATDTQYF. The CDR3 DNA reads TGTGCCAGTAGTCCTAGCGGGGGGGCAACAGATACGCAGTATTTT. The full variable domain, completed using reference TRBV19 and TRBJ2-3, is DGGITQSPKYLFRKEGQNVTLSCEQNLNHDAMYWYRQDPGQGLRLIYYSQIVNDFQKGDIAEGYSVSREKKESFPLTVTSAQKNPTAFYLCASSPSGGATDTQYFGPGTRLTVL.

This clone was detected a few times. The chain couples TRBV19 to TRBJ1-3, with D hard to call. This CDR3 has 15 residues. Germline-derived CDR1 and CDR2 are LNHDA and SQIVND (reference sequence). Trimming cost V 3 bases and J 0 bases, with 9 bases left between them. DNA for the CDR3: TGTGCCAGTAGTATCCAGGCCTTCTCTGGAAACACCATATATTTT. Residues: CASSIQAFSGNTIYF.

The J gene is TRBJ2-1, the V gene TRBV24-1; TRBD2 is a possible D gene (5 bases). Germline lookup yields CDR1 KGHDR and CDR2 SFDVKD. V was shortened by 0 bases and J by 15 bases, with 14 bases between the two germline ends. This CDR3 is built from 13 residues. The CDR3: CATSDLVGELRFF. Here the CDR3 DNA reads TGTGCCACCAGTGATTTGGTCGGGGAGTTGCGGTTCTTC.

This clone was found once. The chain joins TRBV19 to TRBJ2-2, with a tentative D call TRBD1 (5 bases). The CDR3 sequence is 15 residues long. V was shortened by 11 bases and J by 5 bases, with 21 bases between the two germline ends. Germline V gives CDR1 LNHDA, CDR2 SQIVND (reference sequence). The CDR3 sequence is CAAKSRAKGTGELFF. The DNA for the CDR3 is TGTGCCGCTAAGTCCCGGGCCAAGGGGACCGGGGAGCTGTTTTTT.

The chain couples TRBV9 to TRBJ1-2, with a tentative D call TRBD1 (6 bases). Germline lookup yields CDR1 SGDLS and CDR2 YYNGEE. The ends were cut back, 3 bases at V and 0 bases at J, with 9 bases in the middle. This CDR3 is built from 14 residues. The CDR3 spells CASSGGGANYGYTF. In DNA, the CDR3 is TGTGCCAGCAGCGGAGGGGGGGCTAACTATGGCTACACCTTC.

The sample holds one count of this clone. The chain has TRBV20-1 and TRBJ2-3; no clear D gene. The CDR3 totals 11 residues. The germline gives CDR1 DFQATT, CDR2 SNEGSKA (reference sequence). Trimming left V 5 bases short and J 0 bases short, with 3 bases between. For the CDR3, the DNA is TGCAGTGCTCTAAGCACAGATACGCAGTATTTT. Protein sequence: CSALSTDTQYF.

This chain uses TRBV30 with TRBJ2-3, with 11 bases lining up with TRBD1. Germline CDR1 reads GTSNPN; CDR2 reads SVGIG (reference sequence). This CDR3 region has 13 residues. V lost 5 bases and J lost 3; bases outside the gene matches: 1. Here the CDR3 reads CAWGQGATDTQYF. CDR3 nucleotide sequence: TGTGCCTGGGGACAGGGGGCAACAGATACGCAGTATTTT.

CDR3 sequence (DNA): TGCGCCAGCAGCTTGCAGGGGCCTGGGGCCAACGTCCTGACTTTC. Its translation: CASSLQGPGANVLTF. The V call is TRBV5-1, the J call TRBJ2-6, with a tentative D call TRBD1 (6 bases). CDR1 SGHRS and CDR2 YFSETQ come from the germline V gene. The CDR3 sequence is 15 residues long. V gave up 1 base and J gave up 2 bases, with 7 bases separating them.

The rearrangement joins TRBV19 to TRBJ2-1; 9 bases align to TRBD2. Unmatched junction bases numbered 7, after V lost 5 bases and J lost 8 bases. CDR3 length: 14 residues. Germline CDR1 is LNHDA and CDR2 is SQIVND (reference sequence). The chain's CDR3 is CASSPRRGGDEQFF. Written as DNA, the CDR3 is TGTGCCAGTAGTCCCCGGCGGGGGGGCGATGAGCAGTTCTTC.

The V and J genes are TRBV7-9 and TRBJ2-3; no clear D gene. Germline V lookup: CDR1 SEHNR, CDR2 FQNEAQ (reference sequence). The CDR3 runs to 11 residues. The V gene lost 2 bases and the J gene lost 11 bases, with 8 bases spanning the gap. In nucleotides, the CDR3 is TGTGCCAGCAGCTTAAGTCGCGAGCAGTATTTT. Its protein product is CASSLSREQYF.

The chain recombines TRBV18 with TRBJ2-1; D is tentatively TRBD1 or TRBD2 (5 bases each). Germline CDR1 is KGHSH and CDR2 is LQKENI. CDR3 length: 14 residues. Trimming took off 6 bases at V and 5 bases at J, with 14 bases between the two ends. Here the CDR3 DNA reads TGTGCCAGCTCCCCAGGGTGGGAGAACAATGAGCAGTTCTTC. Encoded protein: CASSPGWENNEQFF.

This chain links TRBV18 with TRBJ2-6; D is uncertain. This CDR3 spans 16 amino acids. CDR1 KGHSH and CDR2 LQKENI come from the germline V gene. Between the trimmed V and J ends, which lost 3 bases and 2 bases, there was a span of 11 bases. CDR3 bases: TGTGCCAGCTCACCTACCTTGCGAGCTGGGGCCAACGTCCTGACTTTC. Translating it yields CASSPTLRAGANVLTF.

This chain joins TRBV5-1 and TRBJ2-1, with 10 positions matching TRBD2. CDR1 and CDR2 (germline): SGHRS, YFSETQ. Trimming removed 5 bases from V and 1 base from J; junction bases left unmatched: 6. The CDR3 has 16 residues. The CDR3 region is CASSLLAGGSYNEQFF. The CDR3 bases are TGCGCCAGCAGTCTGTTAGCGGGAGGTTCCTACAATGAGCAGTTCTTC.

The chain combines TRBV21-1 with TRBJ2-4; no check of the table's D call, TRBD1, against the DNA was made. TRBV21-1 is designated a pseudogene. CDR3 length: 20 residues. The CDR3 loop reads CASSKRELATGVGAKNIQYF. As DNA, the CDR3 is TGTGCCAGCAGCAAGCGCGAACTTGCTACAGGGGTTGGAGCCAAAAACATTCAGTACTTC.

This clone was observed a few times. The genes are TRBV5-1 and TRBJ2-7, with D possibly TRBD2 on 7 matching bases. In germline, CDR1 is SGHRS, CDR2 YFSETQ. Trimming took 7 bases from V and 5 from J, leaving 16 bases between them. This CDR3 has 13 residues. The CDR3 sequence: CASRRGGENEQYF. The CDR3, as DNA: TGCGCCAGCCGGAGGGGGGGGGAGAACGAGCAGTACTTC.

For the CDR3, the DNA is TGCGCCAGCAGCTTGGAAGGGACAGGGCATGGCTACACCTTC. Translation gives CASSLEGTGHGYTF. The V and J genes are TRBV5-1 and TRBJ1-2; 9 bases are a match to TRBD1. Germline V CDR1 and CDR2: SGHRS, YFSETQ. This CDR3 has 14 residues. Trimming took 0 bases from V and 6 from J; bases not matched to a gene: 3.

CDR3 residues: CASKMSMNTEAFF. The CDR3 bases are TGTGCCAGTAAGATGAGCATGAACACTGAAGCTTTCTTT. This chain joins TRBV19 and TRBJ1-1; D remains ambiguous. Between the trimmed V and J ends, which lost 7 bases and 0 bases, there was a span of 9 bases. Germline V CDR1 and CDR2: LNHDA, SQIVND (reference sequence). The CDR3 covers 13 residues. The whole variable domain, filled in from reference TRBV19 and TRBJ1-1, reads DGGITQSPKYLFRKEGQNVTLSCEQNLNHDAMYWYRQDPGQGLRLIYYSQIVNDFQKGDIAEGYSVSREKKESFPLTVTSAQKNPTAFYLCASKMSMNTEAFFGQGTRLTVV.